One and the same sample provided the 17 T cell receptor beta chains below, sequenced in a study of shared clonotypes between healthy human individuals. The table came from immunoSEQ multiplex PCR; TCRdb's copy has only in-frame clones and leaves some out. The table records roughly 1 million clones, under 80% of them present only once. Sequenced input: memory CD4+ T cells sorted from blood. Subset indicated: CD45RA-negative fraction. The source is a man aged 18 to 29 in good health.

The rearrangement links TRBV7-2 to TRBJ1-1; no clear D gene. With 2 bases removed from V and 8 bases from J, the gap between germline ends came to 12 bases. Germline V gene lookup returns CDR1 SGHTA and CDR2 FQGNSA. CDR3 length equals 13 residues. This chain's CDR3 is CASSLSVAREAFF. The CDR3, as DNA: TGTGCCAGCAGCTTATCGGTTGCGAGGGAAGCTTTCTTT. Drawing the rest from reference TRBV7-2 and TRBJ1-1, the complete variable domain is GAGVSQSPSNKVTEKGKDVELRCDPISGHTALYWYRQSLGQGLEFLIYFQGNSAPDKSGLPSDRFSAERTGGSVSTLTIQRTQQEDSAVYLCASSLSVAREAFFGQGTRLTVV.

The chain is built from TRBV5-1 and TRBJ2-7; D may correspond to TRBD1 or TRBD2 (7 bases each). Germline V lookup: CDR1 SGHRS, CDR2 YFSETQ. V was cut by 7 bases and J by 6 bases, with 20 bases left in between. The CDR3 is 14 amino acids. This chain's CDR3 is CASPPRQGGSEQYF. The CDR3 DNA sequence: TGCGCCAGCCCGCCCCGTCAGGGGGGGTCCGAGCAGTACTTC.

For this clone: Other DNA variants within this sample encode the same CDR3. J is TRBJ1-1 and V is TRBV5-1, with unresolved D. V lost 1 base and J 2 bases, leaving 9 bases between the germline ends. This CDR3 is built from 14 residues. Germline values: CDR1 SGHRS, CDR2 YFSETQ. CDR3 sequence reads: CASSLSGSNTEAFF. CDR3 nucleotides: TGCGCCAGCAGCTTGTCGGGGTCTAACACTGAAGCTTTCTTT.

In the case of this clone: The same CDR3 is also encoded by other DNA sequences in this sample. The gene calls are TRBV5-5 and TRBJ2-1, with TRBD2 matching over 9 bases. The CDR3 runs 15 residues. After removal of 0 bases from V and 4 bases from J, the junction contained 2 bases not matched to a gene. The V gene's germline CDR1 is SGHKS and CDR2 YYEKEE (reference sequence). CDR3 protein: CASSLGLAGYNEQFF. The CDR3 nucleotides read TGTGCCAGCAGCTTGGGGCTAGCGGGATACAATGAGCAGTTCTTC.

CDR3 sequence (DNA): TGTGCCTGGAGTGCGAGGGGGGATGAAGCTTTCTTT. Encoded protein: CAWSARGDEAFF. The chain carries TRBV30 and TRBJ1-1; tentative D call: TRBD1 (6 bases). CDR3 length equals 12 residues. V was cut by 1 base and J by 7 bases, with 10 bases left in between. CDR1 and CDR2 (germline): GTSNPN, SVGIG (reference sequence).

The table lists this clone with a few counts. The chain couples TRBV6-1 to TRBJ1-2, with TRBD1 matching 8 bases. Germline V gene data show CDR1 as MNHNS and CDR2 as SASEGT. The V segment lost 6 bases and the J segment 12 bases; nucleotides outside the gene matches: 9. The CDR3 totals 12 residues. The CDR3: CASSHPRGQDTF. CDR3 nucleotide sequence: TGTGCCAGCAGCCATCCCAGGGGGCAGGACACCTTC.

V gene TRBV7-2 combines with J gene TRBJ2-5; possibly TRBD1 for D (6 bases). The CDR3 has 16 amino acids. Germline values: CDR1 SGHTA, CDR2 FQGNSA. V lost 0 bases and J 2 bases, leaving 13 bases between the germline ends. CDR3: CASSLASTQGQETQYF. CDR3 DNA: TGTGCCAGCAGCTTAGCGTCTACGCAGGGGCAAGAGACCCAGTACTTC.

The chain's CDR3 is CASSSRTGRNYEQYF. The CDR3 DNA is TGCGCCAGCAGCTCAAGGACAGGGCGTAACTACGAGCAGTACTTC. The V call is TRBV5-1, the J call TRBJ2-7; 8 bases are shared with TRBD1. The V gene end was trimmed by 3 bases and the J gene end by 3 bases; junction bases not matched to a gene: 8. The length of the CDR3 is 15 residues. Germline values: CDR1 SGHRS, CDR2 YFSETQ.

The gene calls are TRBV7-9 and TRBJ2-5; TRBD2 aligns across 8 bases. The germline V gene encodes CDR1 SEHNR and CDR2 FQNEAQ (reference sequence). The CDR3 covers 15 residues. The trim removed 5 bases at V and 3 bases at J, leaving 8 bases unmatched. CDR3 residues: CASSPQGAGEETQYF. The CDR3 DNA follows: TGTGCCAGCAGCCCACAGGGAGCGGGAGAAGAGACCCAGTACTTC.

This chain links TRBV4-1 with TRBJ1-6; D unresolved. The V end was cut by 2 bases, the J end by 10 bases, with 9 bases between. The CDR3 has 13 residues. Germline V gene data show CDR1 as MGHRA and CDR2 as YSYEKL. The DNA for the CDR3 is TGCGCCAGCAGCCAAACGGAGGTGTCACCCCTCCACTTT. Protein sequence: CASSQTEVSPLHF.

J is TRBJ2-7 and V is TRBV14; tentatively, D is TRBD1 or TRBD2 (5 bases each). The germline V and J ends were trimmed by 6 bases and 3 bases, with 12 bases remaining between them. Per the germline V gene, CDR1 is SGHDN and CDR2 is FVKESK. This CDR3 region has 13 residues. The CDR3 bases are TGTGCCAGCAGTCGGGACGTTGGCTACGAGCAGTACTTC. Translating gives CASSRDVGYEQYF.

CDR3 in DNA: TGCGCCAGCAGCCCTAATCTACGAGATACGCAGTATTTT. Translation gives CASSPNLRDTQYF. The V call is TRBV5-1, the J call TRBJ2-3; D is unresolved. The CDR3 consists of 13 residues. Germline assignment: CDR1 SGHRS and CDR2 YFSETQ. Trimming removed 4 bases from V and 5 bases from J, with 11 bases in between.

This chain uses TRBV12-5 with TRBJ2-5; maybe TRBD2 (6 bases). The ends were cut back, 4 bases at V and 7 bases at J, with 19 bases in the middle. Germline V gene lookup returns CDR1 LGHNT and CDR2 FRNRAP. CDR3 length: 15 amino acids. CDR3 in amino acids: CASGSHSTGVGTQYF. Here the CDR3 DNA reads TGTGCTAGTGGTTCCCATTCGACGGGAGTTGGGACCCAGTACTTC.

This chain uses TRBV14 with TRBJ2-2; D is unclear. The V end was cut by 4 bases, the J end by 4 bases, with 10 bases between. This CDR3 region has 14 residues. CDR1 and CDR2 (germline): SGHDN, FVKESK. CDR3 nucleotide sequence: TGTGCCAGCAGCCTCCTGTCTATCACCGGGGAGCTGTTTTTT. This translates into CASSLLSITGELFF.

This chain connects TRBV28 to TRBJ1-2, with D perhaps matching TRBD1 (6 bases). V lost 5 bases and J 8 bases, leaving 18 bases between the germline ends. The CDR3 is 14 amino acids. Looked up from germline, CDR1 is MDHEN and CDR2 is SYDVKM. CDR3 loop: CASSRRGLQPGYTF. The CDR3 DNA is TGTGCCAGCAGTCGGAGGGGGTTACAGCCCGGCTACACCTTC.

Only a few counts were recorded for this clone. The same CDR3 arises from other DNA sequences in this sample as well. The rearrangement joins TRBV9 to TRBJ2-5; no clear D gene. The CDR3 contains 12 residues. V lost 3 bases and J 2 bases, leaving 5 bases between the germline ends. The germline V gene encodes CDR1 SGDLS and CDR2 YYNGEE. The CDR3 DNA is TGTGCCAGCAGCGCCCAGCAAGAGACCCAGTACTTC. Residues: CASSAQQETQYF.

On this clone itself: At one end, the junction sequence differs from germline, possibly due to a read error. The gene calls are TRBV7-7 and TRBJ2-1; the D gene is possibly TRBD1 (5 bases). CDR1 is SSHAT and CDR2 is FNYEAQ in the germline V gene (reference sequence). The CDR3 consists of 16 residues. The CDR3 bases are TGTGCTAGCAGCTTAGGTCGTTCAGGGTACGACAATGAGCAGTTCTTC. This encodes CASSLGRSGYDNEQFF.